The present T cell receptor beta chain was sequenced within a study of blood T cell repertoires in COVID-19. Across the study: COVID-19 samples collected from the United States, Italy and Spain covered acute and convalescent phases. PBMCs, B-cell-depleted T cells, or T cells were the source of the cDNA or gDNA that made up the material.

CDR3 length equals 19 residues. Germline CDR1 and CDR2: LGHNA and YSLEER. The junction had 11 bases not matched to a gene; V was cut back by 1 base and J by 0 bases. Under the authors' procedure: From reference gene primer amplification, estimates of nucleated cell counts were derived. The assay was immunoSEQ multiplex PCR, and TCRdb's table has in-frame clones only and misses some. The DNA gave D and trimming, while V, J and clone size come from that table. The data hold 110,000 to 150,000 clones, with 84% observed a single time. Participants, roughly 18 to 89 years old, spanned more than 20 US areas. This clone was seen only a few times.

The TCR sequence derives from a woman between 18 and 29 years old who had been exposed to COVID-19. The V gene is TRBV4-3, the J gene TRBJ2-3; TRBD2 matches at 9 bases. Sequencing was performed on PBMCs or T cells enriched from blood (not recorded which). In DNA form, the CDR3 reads TGCGCCAGCAGCCAAGCCCCCTTGGGGCTAGCGGGGAGCACAGATACGCAGTATTTT. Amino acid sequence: CASSQAPLGLAGSTDTQYF.